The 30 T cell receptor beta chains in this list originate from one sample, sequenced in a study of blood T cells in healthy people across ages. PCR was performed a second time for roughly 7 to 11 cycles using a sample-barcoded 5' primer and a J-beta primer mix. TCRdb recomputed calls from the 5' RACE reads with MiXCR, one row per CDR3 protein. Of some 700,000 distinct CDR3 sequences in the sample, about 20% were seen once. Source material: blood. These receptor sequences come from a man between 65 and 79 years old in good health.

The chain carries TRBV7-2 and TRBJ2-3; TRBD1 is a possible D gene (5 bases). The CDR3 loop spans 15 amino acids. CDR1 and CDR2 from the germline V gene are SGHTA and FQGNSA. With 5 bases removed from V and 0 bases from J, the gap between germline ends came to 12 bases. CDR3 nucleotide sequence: TGTGCCAGCAGCCAAGACAGCTCTAGCACAGATACGCAGTATTTT. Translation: CASSQDSSSTDTQYF.

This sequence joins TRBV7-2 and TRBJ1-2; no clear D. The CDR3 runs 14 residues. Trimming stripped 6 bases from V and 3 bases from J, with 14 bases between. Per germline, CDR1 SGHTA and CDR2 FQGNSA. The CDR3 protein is CASSSRETYYGYTF. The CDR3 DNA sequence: TGTGCCAGCAGTAGTCGAGAAACCTACTATGGCTACACCTTC.

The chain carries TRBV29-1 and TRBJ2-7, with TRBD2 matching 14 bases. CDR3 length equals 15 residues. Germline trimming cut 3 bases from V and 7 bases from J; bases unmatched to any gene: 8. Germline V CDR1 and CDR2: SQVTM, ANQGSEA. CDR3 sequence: CSVEWTSGGSREQYF. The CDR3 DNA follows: TGCAGCGTTGAGTGGACTAGCGGGGGGTCTCGGGAGCAGTACTTC.

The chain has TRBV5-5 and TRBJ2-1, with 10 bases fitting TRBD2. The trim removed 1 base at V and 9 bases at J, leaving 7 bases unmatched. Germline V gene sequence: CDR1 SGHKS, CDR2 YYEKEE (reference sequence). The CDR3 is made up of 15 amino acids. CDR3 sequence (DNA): TGTGCCAGCAGCTTGTTGCTAGCGGGGGCGAGTGAGCAGTTCTTC. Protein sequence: CASSLLLAGASEQFF.

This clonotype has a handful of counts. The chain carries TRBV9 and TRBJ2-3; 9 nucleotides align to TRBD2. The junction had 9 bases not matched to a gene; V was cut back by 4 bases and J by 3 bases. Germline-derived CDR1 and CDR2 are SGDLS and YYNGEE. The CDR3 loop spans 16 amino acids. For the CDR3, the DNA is TGTGCCAGCAGCTCAGAGAGCGGGAGGAGAACAGATACGCAGTATTTT. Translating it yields CASSSESGRRTDTQYF.

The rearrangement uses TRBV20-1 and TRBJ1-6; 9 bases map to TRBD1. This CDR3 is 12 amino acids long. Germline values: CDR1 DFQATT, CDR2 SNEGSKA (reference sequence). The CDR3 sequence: CSGGQGNSPLHF. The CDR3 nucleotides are TGCAGCGGGGGACAGGGAAATTCACCCCTCCACTTT.

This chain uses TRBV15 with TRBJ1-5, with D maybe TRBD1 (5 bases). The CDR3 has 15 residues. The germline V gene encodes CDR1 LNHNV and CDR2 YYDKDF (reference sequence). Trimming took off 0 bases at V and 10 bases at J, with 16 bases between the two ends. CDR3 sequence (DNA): TGTGCCACCAGCAGAGATTCGGGCCGGGGGTTTCCCCAGCATTTT. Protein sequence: CATSRDSGRGFPQHF.

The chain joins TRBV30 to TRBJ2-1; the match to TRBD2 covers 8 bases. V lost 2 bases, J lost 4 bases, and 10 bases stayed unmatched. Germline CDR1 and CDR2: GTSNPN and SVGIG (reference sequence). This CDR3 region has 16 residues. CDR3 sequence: CAWSPPLAEAYNEQFF. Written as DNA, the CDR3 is TGTGCCTGGAGTCCCCCACTAGCGGAAGCATACAATGAGCAGTTCTTC.

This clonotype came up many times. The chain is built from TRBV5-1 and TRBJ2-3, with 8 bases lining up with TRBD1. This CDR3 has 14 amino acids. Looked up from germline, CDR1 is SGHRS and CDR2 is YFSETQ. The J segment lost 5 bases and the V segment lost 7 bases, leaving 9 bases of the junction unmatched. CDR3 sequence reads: CASFLGQGGDTQYF. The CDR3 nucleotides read TGCGCCAGCTTCCTTGGACAGGGTGGAGATACGCAGTATTTT.

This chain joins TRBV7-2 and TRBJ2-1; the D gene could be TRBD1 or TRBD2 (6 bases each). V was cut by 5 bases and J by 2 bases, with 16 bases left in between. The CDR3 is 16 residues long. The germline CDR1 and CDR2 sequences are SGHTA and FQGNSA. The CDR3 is CASSPIAGHTYNEQFF. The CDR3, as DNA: TGTGCCAGCAGCCCCATCGCGGGACACACCTACAATGAGCAGTTCTTC. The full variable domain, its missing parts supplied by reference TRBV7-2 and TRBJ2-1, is GAGVSQSPSNKVTEKGKDVELRCDPISGHTALYWYRQSLGQGLEFLIYFQGNSAPDKSGLPSDRFSAERTGGSVSTLTIQRTQQEDSAVYLCASSPIAGHTYNEQFFGPGTRLTVL.

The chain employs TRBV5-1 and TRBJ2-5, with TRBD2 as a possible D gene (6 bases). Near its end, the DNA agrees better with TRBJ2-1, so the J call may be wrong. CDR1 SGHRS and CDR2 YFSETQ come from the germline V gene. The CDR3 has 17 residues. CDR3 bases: TGCGCCAGCAGCTTGGGGACGCGGGGTGATACCTACAATGAGCAGTTCTTC. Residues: CASSLGTRGDTYNEQFF.

CDR3 in amino acids: CASRRTSGYYEQYV. For the CDR3, the DNA is TGTGCCAGCAGAAGGACTAGCGGATACTACGAGCAGTACGTC. The chain uses TRBV27 and TRBJ2-7, with TRBD2 matching 10 bases. After removal of 6 bases from V and 3 bases from J, the junction contained 5 bases not matched to a gene. Germline-derived CDR1 and CDR2 are MNHEY and SMNVEV (reference sequence). CDR3 size: 14 residues.

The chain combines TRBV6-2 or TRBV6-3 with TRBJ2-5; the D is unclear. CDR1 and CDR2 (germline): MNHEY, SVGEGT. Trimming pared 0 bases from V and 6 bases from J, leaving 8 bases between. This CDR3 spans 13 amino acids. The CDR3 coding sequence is TGTGCCAGCAGTTACTCGATCTTCCAGACCCAGTACTTC. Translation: CASSYSIFQTQYF.

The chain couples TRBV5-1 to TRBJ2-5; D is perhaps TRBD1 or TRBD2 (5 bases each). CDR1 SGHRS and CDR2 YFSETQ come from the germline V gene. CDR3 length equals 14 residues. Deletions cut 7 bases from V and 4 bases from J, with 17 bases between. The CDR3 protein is CASSLGTTGETQYF. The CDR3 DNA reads TGCGCCAGCTCCCTCGGGACCACAGGAGAGACCCAGTACTTC.

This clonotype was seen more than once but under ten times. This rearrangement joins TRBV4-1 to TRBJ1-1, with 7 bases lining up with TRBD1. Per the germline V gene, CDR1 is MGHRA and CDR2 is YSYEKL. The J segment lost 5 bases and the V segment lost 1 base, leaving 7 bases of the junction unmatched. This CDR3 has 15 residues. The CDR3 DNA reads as TGCGCCAGCAGCCAAGGGTTAGACAGGGAAACTGAAGCTTTCTTT. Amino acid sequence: CASSQGLDRETEAFF.

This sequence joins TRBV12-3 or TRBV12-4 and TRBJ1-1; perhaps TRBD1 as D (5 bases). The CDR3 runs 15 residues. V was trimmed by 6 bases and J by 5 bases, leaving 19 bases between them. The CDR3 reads CASRPPGGRGTEAFF. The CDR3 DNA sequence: TGTGCCAGCAGGCCCCCCGGGGGAAGGGGTACTGAAGCTTTCTTT.

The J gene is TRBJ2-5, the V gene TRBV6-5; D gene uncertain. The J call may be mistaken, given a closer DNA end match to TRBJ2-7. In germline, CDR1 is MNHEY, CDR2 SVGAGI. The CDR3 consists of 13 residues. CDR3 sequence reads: CASSPPDGYEQYF. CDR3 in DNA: TGTGCCAGCAGTCCCCCGGACGGATACGAGCAGTACTTC.

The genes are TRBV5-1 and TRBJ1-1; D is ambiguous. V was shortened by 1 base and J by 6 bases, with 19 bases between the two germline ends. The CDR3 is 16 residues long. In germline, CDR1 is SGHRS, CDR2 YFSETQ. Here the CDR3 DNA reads TGCGCCAGCAGCTTGAACCTAGTAGGAGAGAGCGCTGAAGCTTTCTTT. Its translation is CASSLNLVGESAEAFF.

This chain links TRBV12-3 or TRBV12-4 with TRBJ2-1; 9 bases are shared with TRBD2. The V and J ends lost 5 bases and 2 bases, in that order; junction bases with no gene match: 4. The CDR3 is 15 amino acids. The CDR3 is CASSLRTSAYNEQFF. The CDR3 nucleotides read TGTGCCAGCAGTCTTCGGACTAGCGCCTACAATGAGCAGTTCTTC.

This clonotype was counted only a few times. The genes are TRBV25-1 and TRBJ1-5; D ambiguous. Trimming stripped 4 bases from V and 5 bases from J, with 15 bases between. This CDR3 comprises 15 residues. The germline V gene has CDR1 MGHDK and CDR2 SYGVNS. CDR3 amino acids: CASSGRPGSHQPQHF. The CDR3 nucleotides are TGTGCCAGCAGTGGCCGCCCCGGCAGTCATCAGCCCCAGCATTTT.

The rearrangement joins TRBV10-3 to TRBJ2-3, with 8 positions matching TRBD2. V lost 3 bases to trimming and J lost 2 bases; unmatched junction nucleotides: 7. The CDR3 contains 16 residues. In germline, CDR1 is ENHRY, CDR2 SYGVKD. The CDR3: CAISDRLARDTDTQYF. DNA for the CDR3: TGTGCCATCAGTGACCGACTAGCGCGGGACACAGATACGCAGTATTTT.

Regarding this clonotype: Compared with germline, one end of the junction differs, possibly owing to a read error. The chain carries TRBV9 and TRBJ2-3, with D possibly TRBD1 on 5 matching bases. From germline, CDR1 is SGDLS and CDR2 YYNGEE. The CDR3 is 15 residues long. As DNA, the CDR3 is TGTGCCAGCAGCGTACTGAGACAGAGCACAGATCCGCAGTATTTT. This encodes CASSVLRQSTDPQYF.

The CDR3 sequence is CASSLTLVLGTDEQFF. Written as DNA, the CDR3 is TGTGCCAGCAGCTTAACCCTAGTTTTAGGAACGGATGAGCAGTTCTTC. J is TRBJ2-1 and V is TRBV7-3; unclear D gene. The CDR3 loop spans 16 amino acids. Germline loops: CDR1 SGHTA, CDR2 FQGTGA. The ends were cut back, 0 bases at V and 8 bases at J, with 17 bases in the middle. The variable domain in full, with the rest retrieved from reference TRBV7-3 and TRBJ2-1, is GAGVSQTPSNKVTEKGKYVELRCDPISGHTALYWYRQSLGQGPEFLIYFQGTGAADDSGLPNDRFFAVRPEGSVSTLKIQRTERGDSAVYLCASSLTLVLGTDEQFFGPGTRLTVL.

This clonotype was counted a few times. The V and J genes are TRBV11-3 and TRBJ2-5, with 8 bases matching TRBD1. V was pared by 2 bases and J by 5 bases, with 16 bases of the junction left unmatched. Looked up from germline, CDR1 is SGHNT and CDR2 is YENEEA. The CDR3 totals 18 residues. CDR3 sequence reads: CASSLIHDRGGLGETQYF. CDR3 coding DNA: TGTGCCAGCAGCTTAATCCACGACAGGGGTGGACTGGGGGAGACCCAGTACTTC.

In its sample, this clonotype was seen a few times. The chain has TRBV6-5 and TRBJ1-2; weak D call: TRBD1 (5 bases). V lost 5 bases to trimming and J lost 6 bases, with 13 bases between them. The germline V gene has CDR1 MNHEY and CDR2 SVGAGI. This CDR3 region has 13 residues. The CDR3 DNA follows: TGTGCCAGCAGTGACGCCAGGGTAGATGGCTACACCTTC. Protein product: CASSDARVDGYTF.

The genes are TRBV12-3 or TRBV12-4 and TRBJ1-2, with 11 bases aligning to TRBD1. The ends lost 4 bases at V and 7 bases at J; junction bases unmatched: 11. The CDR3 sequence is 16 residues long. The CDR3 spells CASSSLSDRGRGGYTF. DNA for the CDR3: TGTGCCAGCAGTTCCCTTTCGGACAGGGGGCGTGGTGGCTACACCTTC.

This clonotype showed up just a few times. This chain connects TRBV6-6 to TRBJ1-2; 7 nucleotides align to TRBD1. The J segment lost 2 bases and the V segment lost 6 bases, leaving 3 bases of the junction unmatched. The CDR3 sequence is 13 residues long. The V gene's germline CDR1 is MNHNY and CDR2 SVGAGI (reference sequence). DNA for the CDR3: TGTGCCAGCAGAGGGGGCATCAACTATGGCTACACCTTC. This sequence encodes CASRGGINYGYTF.

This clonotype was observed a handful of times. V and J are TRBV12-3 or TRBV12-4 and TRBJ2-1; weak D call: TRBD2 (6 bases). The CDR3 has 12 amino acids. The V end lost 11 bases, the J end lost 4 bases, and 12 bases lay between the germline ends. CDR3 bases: TGTGCCGCTGGCGGGGAGTACAATGAGCAGTTCTTC. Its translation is CAAGGEYNEQFF.

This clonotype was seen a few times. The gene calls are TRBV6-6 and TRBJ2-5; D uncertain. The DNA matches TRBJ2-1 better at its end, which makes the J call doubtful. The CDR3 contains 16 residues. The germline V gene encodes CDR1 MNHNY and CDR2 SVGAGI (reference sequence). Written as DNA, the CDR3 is TGTGCCAGCAGTTACTCTGGGCAGAGCATTAACAATGAGCAGTTCTTC. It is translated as CASSYSGQSINNEQFF.

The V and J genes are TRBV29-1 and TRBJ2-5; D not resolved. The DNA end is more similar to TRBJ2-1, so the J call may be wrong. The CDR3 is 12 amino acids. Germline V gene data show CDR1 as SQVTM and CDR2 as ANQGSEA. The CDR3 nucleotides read TGCAGCGTGGGCCTATACCAAAATGAGCAGTTCTTC. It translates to CSVGLYQNEQFF.